Sequencing of this T cell receptor (beta chain) was carried out in a study of a mutant IDH1 vaccine in newly diagnosed glioma. The table came from immunoSEQ multiplex PCR; TCRdb's copy has only in-frame clones and leaves some out. Of 75,000 to 100,000 clones in the sample, around nine tenths were seen once. The germline V gene has CDR1 LNHDA and CDR2 SQIVND (reference sequence). CDR3 length: 15 amino acids. Germline trimming cut 4 bases from V and 3 bases from J; bases unmatched to any gene: 6. Time point here: baseline, week 1 (first vaccination visit). Treatment denoted: pre-vaccination baseline after standard-of-care therapy.

The input for sequencing was PBMCs, taken from a glioma patient treated with radiotherapy, temozolomide or both. The clonotype originates from a woman aged 50 to 60 with glioma. V and J are TRBV19 and TRBJ2-3; 8 bases fit TRBD2. CDR3 sequence (DNA): TGTGCCAGTAGTAGGACAGCGGGAGCTACAGATACGCAGTATTTT. Translated: CASSRTAGATDTQYF.